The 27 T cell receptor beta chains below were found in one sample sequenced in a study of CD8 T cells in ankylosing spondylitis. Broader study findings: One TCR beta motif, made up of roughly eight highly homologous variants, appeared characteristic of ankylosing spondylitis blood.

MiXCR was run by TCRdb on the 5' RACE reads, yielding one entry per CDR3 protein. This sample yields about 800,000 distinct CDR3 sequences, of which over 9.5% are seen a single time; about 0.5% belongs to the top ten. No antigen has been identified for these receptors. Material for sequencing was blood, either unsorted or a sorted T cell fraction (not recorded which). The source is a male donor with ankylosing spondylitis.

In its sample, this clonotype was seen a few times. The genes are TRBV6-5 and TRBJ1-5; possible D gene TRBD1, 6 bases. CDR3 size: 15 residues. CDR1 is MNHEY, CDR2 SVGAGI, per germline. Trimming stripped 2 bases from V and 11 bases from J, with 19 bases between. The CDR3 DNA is TGTGCCAGCAGTTACCCGGGACATTCAGGAGGGTCCCAGCATTTT. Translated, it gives CASSYPGHSGGSQHF.

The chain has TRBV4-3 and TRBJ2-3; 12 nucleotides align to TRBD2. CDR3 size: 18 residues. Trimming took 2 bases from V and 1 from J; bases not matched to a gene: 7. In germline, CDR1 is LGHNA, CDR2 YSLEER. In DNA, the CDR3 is TGCGCCAGCAGCCAAAGGGCTAGCGGGGGGGCTGGCACAGATACGCAGTATTTT. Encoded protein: CASSQRASGGAGTDTQYF.

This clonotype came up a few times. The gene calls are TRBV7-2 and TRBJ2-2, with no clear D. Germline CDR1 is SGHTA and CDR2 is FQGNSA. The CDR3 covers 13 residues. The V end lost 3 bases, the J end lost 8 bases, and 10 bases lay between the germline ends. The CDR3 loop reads CASSFEVRGELFF. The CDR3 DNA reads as TGTGCCAGCAGCTTCGAAGTGAGAGGGGAGCTGTTTTTT.

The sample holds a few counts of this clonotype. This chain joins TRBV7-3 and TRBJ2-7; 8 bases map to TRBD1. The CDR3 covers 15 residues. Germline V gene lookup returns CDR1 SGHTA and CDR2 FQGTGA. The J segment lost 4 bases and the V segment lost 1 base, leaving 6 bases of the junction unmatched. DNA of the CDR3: TGTGCCAGCAGCTTAAACGGGGACAGGATGTACGAGCAGTACTTC. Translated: CASSLNGDRMYEQYF.

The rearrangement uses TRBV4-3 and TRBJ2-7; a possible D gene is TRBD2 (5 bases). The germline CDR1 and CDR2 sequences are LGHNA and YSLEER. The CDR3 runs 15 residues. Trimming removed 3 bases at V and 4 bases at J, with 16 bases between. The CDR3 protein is CASSQHRTRVYEQYF. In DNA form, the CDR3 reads TGCGCCAGCAGCCAGCACCGAACTAGGGTATACGAGCAGTACTTC.

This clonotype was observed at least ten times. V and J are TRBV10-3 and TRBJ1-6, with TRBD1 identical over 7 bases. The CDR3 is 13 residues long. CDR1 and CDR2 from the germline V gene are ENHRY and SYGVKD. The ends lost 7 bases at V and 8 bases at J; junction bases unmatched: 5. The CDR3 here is CAITPGTDSPLHF. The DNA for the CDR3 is TGTGCCATCACTCCTGGGACAGATTCACCCCTCCACTTT.

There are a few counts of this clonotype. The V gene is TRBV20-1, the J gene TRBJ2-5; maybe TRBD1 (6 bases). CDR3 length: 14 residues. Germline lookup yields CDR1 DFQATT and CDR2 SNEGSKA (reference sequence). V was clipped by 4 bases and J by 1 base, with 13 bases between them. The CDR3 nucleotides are TGCAGTGCTAACGTCGGACAGATCCAAGAGACCCAGTACTTC. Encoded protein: CSANVGQIQETQYF.

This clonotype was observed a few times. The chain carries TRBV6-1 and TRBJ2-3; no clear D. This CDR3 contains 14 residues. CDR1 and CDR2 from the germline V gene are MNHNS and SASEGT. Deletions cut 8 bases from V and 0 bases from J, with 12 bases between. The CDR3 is CASRAVGSTDTQYF. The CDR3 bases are TGTGCCAGCCGCGCCGTGGGGAGCACAGATACGCAGTATTTT.

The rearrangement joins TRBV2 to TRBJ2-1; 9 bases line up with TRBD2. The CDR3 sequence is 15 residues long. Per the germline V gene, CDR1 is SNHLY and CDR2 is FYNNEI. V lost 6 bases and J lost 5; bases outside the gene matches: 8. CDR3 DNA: TGTGCCAGCAGCCCCCCTAGCGGGATGAACAATGAGCAGTTCTTC. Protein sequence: CASSPPSGMNNEQFF.

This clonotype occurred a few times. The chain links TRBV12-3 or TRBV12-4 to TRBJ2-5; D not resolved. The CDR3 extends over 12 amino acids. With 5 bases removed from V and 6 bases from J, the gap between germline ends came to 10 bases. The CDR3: CASSLAAQTQYF. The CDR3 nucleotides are TGTGCCAGCAGTCTTGCCGCACAGACCCAGTACTTC.

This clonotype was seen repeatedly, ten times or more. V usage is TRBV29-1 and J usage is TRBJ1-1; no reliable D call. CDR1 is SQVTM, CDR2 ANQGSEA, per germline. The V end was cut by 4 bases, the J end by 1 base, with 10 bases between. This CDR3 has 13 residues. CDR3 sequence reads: CSVVKRQNTEAFF. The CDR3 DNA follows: TGCAGCGTTGTGAAGAGACAGAACACTGAAGCTTTCTTT.

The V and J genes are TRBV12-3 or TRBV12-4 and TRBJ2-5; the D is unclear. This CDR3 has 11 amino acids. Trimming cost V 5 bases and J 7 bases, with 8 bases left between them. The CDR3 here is CASSRHATQYF. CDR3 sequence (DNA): TGTGCCAGCAGTCGACATGCGACCCAGTACTTC.

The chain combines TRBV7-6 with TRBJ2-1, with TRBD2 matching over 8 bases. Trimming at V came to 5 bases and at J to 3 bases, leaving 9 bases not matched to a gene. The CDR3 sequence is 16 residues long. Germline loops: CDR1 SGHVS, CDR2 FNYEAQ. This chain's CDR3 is CASSPPLADFYNEQFF. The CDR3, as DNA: TGTGCCAGCAGCCCACCACTAGCGGATTTCTACAATGAGCAGTTCTTC.

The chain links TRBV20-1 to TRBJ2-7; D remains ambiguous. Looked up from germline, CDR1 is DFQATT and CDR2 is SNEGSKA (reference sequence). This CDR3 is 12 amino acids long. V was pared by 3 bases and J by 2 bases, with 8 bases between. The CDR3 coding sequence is TGCAGTGCTAGCGAACGGGCCTACGAGCAGTACTTC. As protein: CSASERAYEQYF.

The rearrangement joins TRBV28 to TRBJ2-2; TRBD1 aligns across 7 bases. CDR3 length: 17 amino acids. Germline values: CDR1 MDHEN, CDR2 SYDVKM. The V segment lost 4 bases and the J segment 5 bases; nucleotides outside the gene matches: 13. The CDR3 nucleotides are TGTGCCAGCAGTTCCTCGAGGGGGCGATCATTTACCGGGGAGCTGTTTTTT. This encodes CASSSSRGRSFTGELFF.

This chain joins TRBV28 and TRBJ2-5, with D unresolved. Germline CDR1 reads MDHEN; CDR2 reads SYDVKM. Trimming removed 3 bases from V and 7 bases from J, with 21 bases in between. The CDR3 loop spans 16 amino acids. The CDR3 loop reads CASSFVGSGSAWTQYF. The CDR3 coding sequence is TGTGCCAGCAGTTTCGTCGGTTCGGGTTCGGCATGGACCCAGTACTTC.

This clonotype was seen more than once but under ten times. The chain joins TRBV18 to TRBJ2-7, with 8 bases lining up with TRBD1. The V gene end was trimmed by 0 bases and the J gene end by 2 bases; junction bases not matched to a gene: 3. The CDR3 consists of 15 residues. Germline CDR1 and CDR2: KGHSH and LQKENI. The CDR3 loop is CASSPPTGVTYEQYF. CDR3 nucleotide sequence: TGTGCCAGCTCACCACCGACAGGGGTCACCTACGAGCAGTACTTC.

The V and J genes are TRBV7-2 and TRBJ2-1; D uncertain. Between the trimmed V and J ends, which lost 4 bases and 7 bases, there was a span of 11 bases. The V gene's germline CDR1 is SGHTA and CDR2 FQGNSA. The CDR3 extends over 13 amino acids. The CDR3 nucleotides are TGTGCCAGCAGCTCGGCTATGGAGAATGAGCAGTTCTTC. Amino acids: CASSSAMENEQFF.

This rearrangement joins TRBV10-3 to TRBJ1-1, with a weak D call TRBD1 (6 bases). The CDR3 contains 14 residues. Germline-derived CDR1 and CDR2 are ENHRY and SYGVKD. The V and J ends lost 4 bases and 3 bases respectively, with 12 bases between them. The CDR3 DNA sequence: TGTGCCATCAGTGGGACAAGGGGGGACACTGAAGCTTTCTTT. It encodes CAISGTRGDTEAFF.

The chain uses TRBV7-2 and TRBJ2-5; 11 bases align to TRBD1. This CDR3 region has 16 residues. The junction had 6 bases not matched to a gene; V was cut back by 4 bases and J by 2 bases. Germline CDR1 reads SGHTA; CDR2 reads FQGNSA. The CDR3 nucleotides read TGTGCCAGCAGCTCGCCCGGGACAGGGGGGCAAGAGACCCAGTACTTC. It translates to CASSSPGTGGQETQYF. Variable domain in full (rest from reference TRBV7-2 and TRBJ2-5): GAGVSQSPSNKVTEKGKDVELRCDPISGHTALYWYRQSLGQGLEFLIYFQGNSAPDKSGLPSDRFSAERTGGSVSTLTIQRTQQEDSAVYLCASSSPGTGGQETQYFGPGTRLLVL.

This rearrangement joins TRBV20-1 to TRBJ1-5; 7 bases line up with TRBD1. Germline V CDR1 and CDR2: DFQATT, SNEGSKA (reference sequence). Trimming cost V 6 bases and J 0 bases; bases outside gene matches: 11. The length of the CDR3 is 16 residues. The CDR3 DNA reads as TGCAGTGCGCAGGTTTGGACAGGTTATAGCAATCAGCCCCAGCATTTT. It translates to CSAQVWTGYSNQPQHF.

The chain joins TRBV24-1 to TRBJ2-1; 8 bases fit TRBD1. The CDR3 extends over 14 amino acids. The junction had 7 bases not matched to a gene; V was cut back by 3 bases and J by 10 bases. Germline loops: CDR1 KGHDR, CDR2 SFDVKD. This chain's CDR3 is CATSDADRVGEQFF. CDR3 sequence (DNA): TGTGCCACCAGTGATGCGGACAGGGTCGGCGAGCAGTTCTTC.

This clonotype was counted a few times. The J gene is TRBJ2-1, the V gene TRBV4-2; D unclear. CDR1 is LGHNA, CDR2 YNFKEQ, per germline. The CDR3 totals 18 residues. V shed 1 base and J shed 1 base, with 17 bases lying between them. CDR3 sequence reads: CASSQVSRLGYSYNEQFF. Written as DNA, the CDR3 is TGTGCCAGCAGCCAAGTTTCACGTTTGGGGTATTCCTACAATGAGCAGTTCTTC.

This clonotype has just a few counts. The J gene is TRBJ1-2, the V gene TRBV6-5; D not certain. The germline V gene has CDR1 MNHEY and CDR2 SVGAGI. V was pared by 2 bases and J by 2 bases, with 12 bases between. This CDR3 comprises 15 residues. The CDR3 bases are TGTGCCAGCAGTTACGGTGTGCAGACGAACTATGGCTACACCTTC. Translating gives CASSYGVQTNYGYTF.

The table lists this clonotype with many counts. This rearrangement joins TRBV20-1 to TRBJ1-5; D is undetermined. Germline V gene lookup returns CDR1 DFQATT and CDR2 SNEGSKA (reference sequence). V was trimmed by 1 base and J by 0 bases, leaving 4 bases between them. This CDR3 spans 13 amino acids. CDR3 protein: CSARAPSNQPQHF. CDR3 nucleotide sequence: TGCAGTGCTAGAGCTCCTAGCAATCAGCCCCAGCATTTT.

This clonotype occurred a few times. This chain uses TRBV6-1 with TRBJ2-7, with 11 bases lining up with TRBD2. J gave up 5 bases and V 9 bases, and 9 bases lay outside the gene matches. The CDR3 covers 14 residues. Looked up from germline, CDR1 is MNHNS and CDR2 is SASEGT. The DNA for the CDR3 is TGTGCCAGTAGGGTGCTAGCGGGGGGCGACGAGCAGTACTTC. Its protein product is CASRVLAGGDEQYF.

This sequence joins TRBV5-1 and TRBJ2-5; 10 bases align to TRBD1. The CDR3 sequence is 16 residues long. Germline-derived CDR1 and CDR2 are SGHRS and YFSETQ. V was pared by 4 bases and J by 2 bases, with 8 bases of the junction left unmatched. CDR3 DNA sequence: TGCGCCAGCAGCCAGGGACAGGGGAATATACAAGAGACCCAGTACTTC. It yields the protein CASSQGQGNIQETQYF.